Following are 6 T cell receptor beta chains from one sample sequenced in a study of CD8 T cells in ankylosing spondylitis. TCRdb re-derived calls from the 5' RACE reads in MiXCR, one entry per CDR3 protein. The sample lists approximately 400,000 distinct CDR3 sequences; about 15% were seen once. Regarding the study as a whole: Ankylosing spondylitis blood seemed to carry a telltale TCR beta motif made of several highly homologous variants.

These TCRs are of unknown antigen specificity. The sample comprised blood, either unsorted or a sorted T cell fraction (not recorded which). The receptors originated from a male donor with ankylosing spondylitis.

J is TRBJ2-3 and V is TRBV28; 7 bases map to TRBD1. The J segment lost 6 bases and the V segment lost 6 bases, leaving 6 bases of the junction unmatched. The germline V gene encodes CDR1 MDHEN and CDR2 SYDVKM. The CDR3 is 13 residues long. The CDR3 bases are TGTGCCAGCAGGAGACAGGGTGACGATACGCAGTATTTT. This codes for CASRRQGDDTQYF.

The chain recombines TRBV19 with TRBJ2-1; the D is unclear. Germline V gene sequence: CDR1 LNHDA, CDR2 SQIVND (reference sequence). The CDR3 sequence is 14 residues long. The V and J ends lost 6 bases and 0 bases respectively, with 9 bases between them. Written as DNA, the CDR3 is TGTGCCAGTAGCGTCATGAGCTCCTACAATGAGCAGTTCTTC. Translating it yields CASSVMSSYNEQFF.

This rearrangement joins TRBV6-5 to TRBJ2-4, with D perhaps being TRBD1 or TRBD2 (5 bases each). V was pared by 0 bases and J by 0 bases, with 12 bases between. The CDR3 runs 17 residues. Germline V CDR1 and CDR2: MNHEY, SVGAGI. Written as DNA, the CDR3 is TGTGCCAGCAGTTACTCCGGGGCGGGTGAAGCCAAAAACATTCAGTACTTC. This translates into CASSYSGAGEAKNIQYF.

The chain is built from TRBV4-1 and TRBJ1-5; D might be TRBD1 (5 bases). Germline assignment: CDR1 MGHRA and CDR2 YSYEKL. V was shortened by 0 bases and J by 11 bases, with 17 bases between the two germline ends. This CDR3 is built from 15 residues. The CDR3 nucleotides are TGCGCCAGCAGCCAAGATCGGAATAGTAGGGGCACCCAGCATTTT. The encoded protein is CASSQDRNSRGTQHF.

A few counts support this clonotype. This rearrangement joins TRBV20-1 to TRBJ2-3; 11 nucleotides match TRBD2. Germline CDR1 and CDR2: DFQATT and SNEGSKA (reference sequence). Trimming at V came to 8 bases and at J to 2 bases, leaving 9 bases not matched to a gene. The CDR3 is made up of 15 amino acids. The chain's CDR3 is CSSPIAGGFTDTQYF. The CDR3 nucleotides are TGCAGTTCACCAATAGCGGGAGGGTTCACAGATACGCAGTATTTT.

The genes are TRBV15 and TRBJ2-1; D is ambiguous. The CDR3 spans 15 residues. In germline, CDR1 is LNHNV, CDR2 YYDKDF (reference sequence). The V and J ends lost 0 bases and 0 bases respectively, with 6 bases between them. The CDR3 sequence is CATSRDRSSYNEQFF. The CDR3, as DNA: TGTGCCACCAGCAGAGATCGGAGCTCCTACAATGAGCAGTTCTTC. The whole variable domain, filled in from reference TRBV15 and TRBJ2-1, reads DAMVIQNPRYQVTQFGKPVTLSCSQTLNHNVMYWYQQKSSQAPKLLFHYYDKDFNNEADTPDNFQSRRPNTSFCFLDIRSPGLGDTAMYLCATSRDRSSYNEQFFGPGTRLTVL.